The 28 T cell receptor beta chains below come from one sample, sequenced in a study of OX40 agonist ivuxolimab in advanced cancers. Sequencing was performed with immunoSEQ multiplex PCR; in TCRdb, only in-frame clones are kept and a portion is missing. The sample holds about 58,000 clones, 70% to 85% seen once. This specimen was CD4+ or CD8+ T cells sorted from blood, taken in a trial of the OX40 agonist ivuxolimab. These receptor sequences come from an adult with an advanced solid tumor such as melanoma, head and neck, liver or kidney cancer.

Written as DNA, the CDR3 is TGCAGCGCCCGGACAGCTAGGGCGAACACTGAAGCTTTCTTT. This sequence encodes CSARTARANTEAFF. The chain is built from TRBV29-1 and TRBJ1-1; maybe TRBD1 (6 bases). The CDR3 extends over 14 amino acids. V gave up 7 bases and J gave up 1 base, with 16 bases separating them. Germline V gives CDR1 SQVTM, CDR2 ANQGSEA. Variable domain in full (rest from reference TRBV29-1 and TRBJ1-1): SAVISQKPSRDICQRGTSLTIQCQVDSQVTMMFWYRQQPGQSLTLIATANQGSEATYESGFVIDKFPISRPNLTFSTLTVSNMSPEDSSIYLCSARTARANTEAFFGQGTRLTVV.

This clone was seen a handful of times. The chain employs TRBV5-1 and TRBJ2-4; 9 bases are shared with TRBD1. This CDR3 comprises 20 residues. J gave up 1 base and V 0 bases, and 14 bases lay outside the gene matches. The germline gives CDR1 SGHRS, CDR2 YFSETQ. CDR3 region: CASSLGPQQGAKGAKNIQYF. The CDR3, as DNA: TGCGCCAGCAGCTTGGGACCCCAACAGGGGGCTAAGGGGGCCAAAAACATTCAGTACTTC.

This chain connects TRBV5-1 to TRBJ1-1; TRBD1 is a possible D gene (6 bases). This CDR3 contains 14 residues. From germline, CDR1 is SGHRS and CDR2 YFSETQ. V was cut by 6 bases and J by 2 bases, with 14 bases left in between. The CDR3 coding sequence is TGCGCCAGCACCACACAGGGCCTCAACACTGAAGCTTTCTTT. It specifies CASTTQGLNTEAFF.

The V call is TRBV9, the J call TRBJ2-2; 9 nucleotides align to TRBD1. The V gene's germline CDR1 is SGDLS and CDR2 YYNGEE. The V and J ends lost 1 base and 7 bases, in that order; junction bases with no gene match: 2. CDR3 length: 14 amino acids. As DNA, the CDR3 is TGTGCCAGCAGCGTAACAGGGGGCTACGGGGAGCTGTTTTTT. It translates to CASSVTGGYGELFF.

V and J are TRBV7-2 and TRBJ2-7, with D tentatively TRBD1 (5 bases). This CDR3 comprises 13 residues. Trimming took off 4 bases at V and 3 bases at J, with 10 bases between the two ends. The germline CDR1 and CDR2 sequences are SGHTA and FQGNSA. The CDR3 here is CASSSPDSYEQYF. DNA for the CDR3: TGTGCCAGCAGCTCCCCCGACAGCTACGAGCAGTACTTC.

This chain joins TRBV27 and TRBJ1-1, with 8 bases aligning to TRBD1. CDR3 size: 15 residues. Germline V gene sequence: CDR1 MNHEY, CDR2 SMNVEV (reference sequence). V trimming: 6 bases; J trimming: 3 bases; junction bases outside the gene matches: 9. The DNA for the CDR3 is TGTGCCAGCAGCCCTCGCGGACAGGGTGACACTGAAGCTTTCTTT. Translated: CASSPRGQGDTEAFF.

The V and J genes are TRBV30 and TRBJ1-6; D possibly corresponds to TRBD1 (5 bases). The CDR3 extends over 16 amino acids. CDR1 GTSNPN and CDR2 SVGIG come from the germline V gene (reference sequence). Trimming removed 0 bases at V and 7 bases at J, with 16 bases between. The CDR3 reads CAWSVGAGPGNSPLHF. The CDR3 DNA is TGTGCCTGGAGTGTAGGGGCAGGGCCAGGAAATTCACCCCTCCACTTT.

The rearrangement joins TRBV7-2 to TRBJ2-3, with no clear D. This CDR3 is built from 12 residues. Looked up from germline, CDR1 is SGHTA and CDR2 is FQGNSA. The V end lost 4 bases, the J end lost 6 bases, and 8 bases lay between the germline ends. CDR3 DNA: TGTGCCAGCAGCTCATTCCTTGATACGCAGTATTTT. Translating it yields CASSSFLDTQYF.

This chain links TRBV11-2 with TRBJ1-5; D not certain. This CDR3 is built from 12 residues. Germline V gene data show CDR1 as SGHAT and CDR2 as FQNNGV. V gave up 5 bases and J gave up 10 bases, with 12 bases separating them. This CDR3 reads CASSHGPQPQHF. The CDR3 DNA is TGTGCCAGCAGCCACGGACCGCAACCCCAGCATTTT.

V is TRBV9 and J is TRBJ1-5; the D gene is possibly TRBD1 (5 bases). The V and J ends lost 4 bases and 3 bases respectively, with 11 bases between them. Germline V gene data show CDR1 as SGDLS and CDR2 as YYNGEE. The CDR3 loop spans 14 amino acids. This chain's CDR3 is CASSNTGHNQPQHF. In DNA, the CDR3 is TGTGCCAGCAGCAATACAGGTCACAATCAGCCCCAGCATTTT. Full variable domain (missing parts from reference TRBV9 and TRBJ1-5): DSGVTQTPKHLITATGQRVTLRCSPRSGDLSVYWYQQSLDQGLQFLIQYYNGEERAKGNILERFSAQQFPDLHSELNLSSLELGDSALYFCASSNTGHNQPQHFGDGTRLSIL.

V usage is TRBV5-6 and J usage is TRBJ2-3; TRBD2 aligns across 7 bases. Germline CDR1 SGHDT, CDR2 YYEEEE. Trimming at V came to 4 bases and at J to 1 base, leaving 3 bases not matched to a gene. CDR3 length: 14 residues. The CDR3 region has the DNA TGTGCCAGCAGCCGCCGGGGGGGCACAGATACGCAGTATTTT. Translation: CASSRRGGTDTQYF.

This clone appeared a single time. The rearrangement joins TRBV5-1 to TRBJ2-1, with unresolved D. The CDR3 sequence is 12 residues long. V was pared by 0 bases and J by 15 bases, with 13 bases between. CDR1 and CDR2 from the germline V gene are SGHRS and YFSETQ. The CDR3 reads CASSLASLPPFF. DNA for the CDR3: TGCGCCAGCAGCTTGGCCTCGCTTCCTCCGTTCTTC.

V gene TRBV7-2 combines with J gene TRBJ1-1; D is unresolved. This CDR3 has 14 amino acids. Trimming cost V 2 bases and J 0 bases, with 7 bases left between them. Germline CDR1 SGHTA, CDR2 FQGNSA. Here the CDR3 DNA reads TGTGCCAGCAGCTTAACTTCAGTGAACACTGAAGCTTTCTTT. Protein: CASSLTSVNTEAFF.

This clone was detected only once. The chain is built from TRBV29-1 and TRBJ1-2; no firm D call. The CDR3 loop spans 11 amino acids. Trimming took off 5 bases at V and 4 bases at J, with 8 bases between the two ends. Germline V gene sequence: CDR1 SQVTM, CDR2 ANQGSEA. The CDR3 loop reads CSVFWGYGYTF. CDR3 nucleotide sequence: TGCAGCGTTTTCTGGGGCTATGGCTACACCTTC.

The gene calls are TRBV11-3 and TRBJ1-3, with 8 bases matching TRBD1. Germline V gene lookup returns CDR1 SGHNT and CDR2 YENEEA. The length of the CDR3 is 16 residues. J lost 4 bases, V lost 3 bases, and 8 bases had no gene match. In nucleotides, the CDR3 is TGTGCCAGCAGCTTGGGACAGGCAGCGTTCGGAAACACCATATATTTT. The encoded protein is CASSLGQAAFGNTIYF.

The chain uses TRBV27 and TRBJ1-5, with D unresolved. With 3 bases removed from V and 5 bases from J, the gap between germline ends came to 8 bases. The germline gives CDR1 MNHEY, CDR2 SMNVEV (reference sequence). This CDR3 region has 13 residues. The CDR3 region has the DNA TGTGCCAGCAGTTTTACGAGGGATCAGCCCCAGCATTTT. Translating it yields CASSFTRDQPQHF.

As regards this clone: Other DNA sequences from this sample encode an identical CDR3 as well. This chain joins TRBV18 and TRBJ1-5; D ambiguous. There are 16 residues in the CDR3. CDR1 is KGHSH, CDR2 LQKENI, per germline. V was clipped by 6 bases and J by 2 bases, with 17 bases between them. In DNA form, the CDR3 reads TGTGCCAGCTCCCTCGCCACCCTAGGAGGCAATCAGCCCCAGCATTTT. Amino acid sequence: CASSLATLGGNQPQHF. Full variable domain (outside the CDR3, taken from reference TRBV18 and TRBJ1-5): NAGVMQNPRHLVRRRGQEARLRCSPMKGHSHVYWYRQLPEEGLKFMVYLQKENIIDESGMPKERFSAEFPKEGPSILRIQQVVRGDSAAYFCASSLATLGGNQPQHFGDGTRLSIL.

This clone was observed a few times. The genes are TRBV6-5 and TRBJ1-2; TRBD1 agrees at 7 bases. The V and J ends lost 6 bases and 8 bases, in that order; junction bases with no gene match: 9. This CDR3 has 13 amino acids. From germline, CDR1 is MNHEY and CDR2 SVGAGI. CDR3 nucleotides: TGTGCCAGCAGAACAGGACAGGTCCCAGGCTACACCTTC. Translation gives CASRTGQVPGYTF.

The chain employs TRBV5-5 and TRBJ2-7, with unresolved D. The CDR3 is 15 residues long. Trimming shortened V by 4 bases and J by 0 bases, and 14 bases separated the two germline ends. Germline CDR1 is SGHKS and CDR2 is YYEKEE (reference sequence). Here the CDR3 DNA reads TGTGCCAGCAGCCCACAGTGGATTCGCTCCTACGAGCAGTACTTC. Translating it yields CASSPQWIRSYEQYF.

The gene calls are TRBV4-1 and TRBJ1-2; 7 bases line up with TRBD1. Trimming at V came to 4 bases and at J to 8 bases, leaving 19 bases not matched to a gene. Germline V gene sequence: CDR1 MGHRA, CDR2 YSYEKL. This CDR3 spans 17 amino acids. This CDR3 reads CASSPTLAGGPRYGYTF. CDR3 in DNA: TGCGCCAGCAGCCCAACACTCGCAGGGGGGCCCCGCTACGGCTACACCTTC.

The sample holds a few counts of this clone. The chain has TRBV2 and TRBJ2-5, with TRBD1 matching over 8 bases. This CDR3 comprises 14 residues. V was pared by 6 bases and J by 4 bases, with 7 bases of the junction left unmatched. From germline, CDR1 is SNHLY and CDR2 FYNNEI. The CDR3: CASRPDRGRETQYF. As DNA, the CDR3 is TGTGCCAGCAGACCAGACAGGGGCAGAGAGACCCAGTACTTC.

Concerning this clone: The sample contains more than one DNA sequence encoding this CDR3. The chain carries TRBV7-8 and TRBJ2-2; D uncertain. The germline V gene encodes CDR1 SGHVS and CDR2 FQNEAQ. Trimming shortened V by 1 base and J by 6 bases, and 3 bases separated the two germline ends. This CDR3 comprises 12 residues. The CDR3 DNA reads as TGTGCCAGCAGCTTAGGGCCCGGGGAGCTGTTTTTT. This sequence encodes CASSLGPGELFF.

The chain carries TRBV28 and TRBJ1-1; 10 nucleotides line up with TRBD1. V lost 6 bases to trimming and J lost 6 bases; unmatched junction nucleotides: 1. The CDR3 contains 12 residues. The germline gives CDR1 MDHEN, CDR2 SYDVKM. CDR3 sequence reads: CASRTGGPEAFF. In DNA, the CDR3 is TGTGCCAGCAGGACAGGGGGCCCTGAAGCTTTCTTT. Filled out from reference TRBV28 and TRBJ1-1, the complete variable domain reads DVKVTQSSRYLVKRTGEKVFLECVQDMDHENMFWYRQDPGLGLRLIYFSYDVKMKEKGDIPEGYSVSREKKERFSLILESASTNQTSMYLCASRTGGPEAFFGQGTRLTVV.

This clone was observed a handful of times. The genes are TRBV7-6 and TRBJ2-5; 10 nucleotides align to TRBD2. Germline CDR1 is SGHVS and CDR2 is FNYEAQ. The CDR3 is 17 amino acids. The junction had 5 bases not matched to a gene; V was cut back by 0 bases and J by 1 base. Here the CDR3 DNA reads TGTGCCAGCAGCTTAGCCCGGACTAGCGGCTTCCAAGAGACCCAGTACTTC. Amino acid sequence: CASSLARTSGFQETQYF.

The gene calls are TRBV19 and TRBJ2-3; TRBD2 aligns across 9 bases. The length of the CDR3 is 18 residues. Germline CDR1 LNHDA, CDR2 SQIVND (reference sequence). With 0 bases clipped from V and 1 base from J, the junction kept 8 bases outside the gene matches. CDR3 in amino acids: CASSIDHVAGDRTDTQYF. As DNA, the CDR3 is TGTGCCAGTAGTATAGATCATGTAGCGGGGGACCGCACAGATACGCAGTATTTT.

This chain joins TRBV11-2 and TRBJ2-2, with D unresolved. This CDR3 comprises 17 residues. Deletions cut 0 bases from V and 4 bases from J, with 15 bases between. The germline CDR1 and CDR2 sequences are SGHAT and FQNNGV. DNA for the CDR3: TGTGCCAGCAGCTTAGATCTTGACGGGTCCGGCACCGGGGAGCTGTTTTTT. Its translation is CASSLDLDGSGTGELFF.

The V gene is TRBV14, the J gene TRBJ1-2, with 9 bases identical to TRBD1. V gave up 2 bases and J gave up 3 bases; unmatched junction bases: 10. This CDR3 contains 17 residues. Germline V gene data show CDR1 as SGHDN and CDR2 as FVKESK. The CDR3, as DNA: TGTGCCAGCAGCCAACTCAGAGGGACAGGGTTCGACTATGGCTACACCTTC. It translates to CASSQLRGTGFDYGYTF.

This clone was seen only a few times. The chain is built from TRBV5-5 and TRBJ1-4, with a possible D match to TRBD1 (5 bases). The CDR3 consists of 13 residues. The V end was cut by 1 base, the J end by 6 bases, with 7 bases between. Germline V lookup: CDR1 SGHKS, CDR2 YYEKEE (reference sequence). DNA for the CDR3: TGTGCCAGCAGCTTGCAGGGCGATGAAAAACTGTTTTTT. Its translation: CASSLQGDEKLFF.